One and the same sample provided the 19 T cell receptor beta chains below, sequenced in a study of T cells of healthy individuals. TCRdb re-analysed the 5' RACE reads in MiXCR, keeping a single row per CDR3 protein. The table has fewer than 90,000 distinct CDR3 sequences, about 4.8% seen once. These TCRs come from a female donor in good health.

This clonotype was detected many times. The genes are TRBV7-2 and TRBJ2-7; TRBD2 matches 10 bases. V lost 5 bases, J lost 2 bases, and 6 bases stayed unmatched. Looked up from germline, CDR1 is SGHTA and CDR2 is FQGNSA. The CDR3 extends over 15 amino acids. The CDR3 region is CASSATSGDPYEQYF. The CDR3, as DNA: TGTGCCAGCAGCGCTACTAGCGGGGACCCCTACGAGCAGTACTTC.

This clonotype was found many times. This sequence joins TRBV7-9 and TRBJ1-6; 7 bases match TRBD1. Germline assignment: CDR1 SEHNR and CDR2 FQNEAQ (reference sequence). CDR3 length equals 12 residues. V lost 5 bases and J lost 8; bases outside the gene matches: 0. The CDR3: CASSQGDSPLHF. The CDR3 DNA reads TGTGCCAGCAGCCAGGGGGATTCACCCCTCCACTTT.

This clonotype was seen at least ten times. V and J are TRBV28 and TRBJ2-4; D is unresolved. The CDR3 has 13 amino acids. V was cut by 4 bases and J by 1 base, with 5 bases left in between. In germline, CDR1 is MDHEN, CDR2 SYDVKM. This CDR3 is CASSSLAKNIQYF. CDR3 nucleotides: TGTGCCAGCAGTTCTTTGGCCAAAAACATTCAGTACTTC.

This rearrangement joins TRBV6-1 to TRBJ2-3; D possibly uses TRBD1 or TRBD2 (5 bases each). V was shortened by 3 bases and J by 3 bases, with 19 bases between the two germline ends. Germline V gene sequence: CDR1 MNHNS, CDR2 SASEGT. This CDR3 region has 17 residues. The CDR3 nucleotides read TGTGCCAGCAGTGATAGGTCCGGGTGGGGGATAACAGATACGCAGTATTTT. Translation: CASSDRSGWGITDTQYF.

This clonotype has more than one count but fewer than ten. This chain connects TRBV30 to TRBJ2-3; 15 bases are shared with TRBD2. CDR1 is GTSNPN, CDR2 SVGIG, per germline (reference sequence). This CDR3 comprises 17 residues. The V and J ends lost 0 bases and 5 bases, in that order; junction bases with no gene match: 6. The CDR3 nucleotides are TGTGCCTGGAGTGTAGGACTAGCGGGAGGGCCGGGAGATACGCAGTATTTT. This codes for CAWSVGLAGGPGDTQYF. The full variable domain, completed using reference TRBV30 and TRBJ2-3, is SQTIHQWPATLVQPVGSPLSLECTVEGTSNPNLYWYRQAAGRGLQLLFYSVGIGQISSEVPQNLSASRPQDRQFILSSKKLLLSDSGFYLCAWSVGLAGGPGDTQYFGPGTRLTVL.

This clonotype has a count of ten or more. The V and J genes are TRBV9 and TRBJ2-7; 7 bases agree with TRBD2. The trim removed 3 bases at V and 6 bases at J, leaving 9 bases unmatched. Germline V gene lookup returns CDR1 SGDLS and CDR2 YYNGEE. This CDR3 spans 14 amino acids. The CDR3 reads CASSAGTNRAEQYF. CDR3 nucleotides: TGTGCCAGCAGCGCCGGGACTAATCGGGCCGAGCAGTACTTC. The full variable domain, in which reference TRBV9 and TRBJ2-7 provide the parts outside the CDR3, is DSGVTQTPKHLITATGQRVTLRCSPRSGDLSVYWYQQSLDQGLQFLIQYYNGEERAKGNILERFSAQQFPDLHSELNLSSLELGDSALYFCASSAGTNRAEQYFGPGTRLTVT.

This clonotype was detected many times. The V and J genes are TRBV5-6 and TRBJ1-4; D not certain. The V end was cut by 0 bases, the J end by 5 bases, with 14 bases between. This CDR3 has 16 amino acids. CDR1 SGHDT and CDR2 YYEEEE come from the germline V gene. The DNA for the CDR3 is TGTGCCAGCAGCTTGGAGGGAAAGGGCCCCAATGAAAAACTGTTTTTT. Protein: CASSLEGKGPNEKLFF. The entire variable domain, with the rest obtained from reference TRBV5-6 and TRBJ1-4, is as follows: DAGVTQSPTHLIKTRGQQVTLRCSPKSGHDTVSWYQQALGQGPQFIFQYYEEEERQRGNFPDRFSGHQFPNYSSELNVNALLLGDSALYLCASSLEGKGPNEKLFFGSGTQLSVL.

Many counts were recorded for this clonotype. The V and J genes are TRBV19 and TRBJ1-1, with unresolved D. Trimming shortened V by 1 base and J by 1 base, and 4 bases separated the two germline ends. Germline-derived CDR1 and CDR2 are LNHDA and SQIVND (reference sequence). This CDR3 has 13 residues. The CDR3 here is CASSIGRNTEAFF. Written as DNA, the CDR3 is TGTGCCAGTAGTATAGGTCGGAACACTGAAGCTTTCTTT.

This clonotype showed up many times. The J gene is TRBJ1-2, the V gene TRBV4-1; 11 bases line up with TRBD1. Germline V lookup: CDR1 MGHRA, CDR2 YSYEKL. The CDR3 totals 16 residues. The junction had 3 bases not matched to a gene; V was cut back by 0 bases and J by 3 bases. Here the CDR3 reads CASSQDRTGGYYGYTF. The CDR3 bases are TGCGCCAGCAGCCAAGATCGGACAGGGGGCTACTATGGCTACACCTTC.

This clonotype was counted many times. The rearrangement links TRBV7-2 to TRBJ2-5; possibly TRBD2 for D (6 bases). The CDR3 is made up of 17 amino acids. Germline V lookup: CDR1 SGHTA, CDR2 FQGNSA. The ends were cut back, 4 bases at V and 2 bases at J, with 20 bases in the middle. The CDR3 spells CASSSQRLEMLQETQYF. In nucleotides, the CDR3 is TGTGCCAGCAGCTCACAACGACTAGAGATGTTACAAGAGACCCAGTACTTC.

Only a few counts were recorded for this clonotype. The chain combines TRBV2 with TRBJ2-1; perhaps TRBD2 as D (6 bases). The length of the CDR3 is 15 residues. Trimming took off 3 bases at V and 4 bases at J, with 13 bases between the two ends. CDR1 is SNHLY and CDR2 is FYNNEI in the germline V gene. DNA for the CDR3: TGTGCCAGCAGTGATCCGGAGGGCGAATACAATGAGCAGTTCTTC. Protein product: CASSDPEGEYNEQFF.

Only a few counts were recorded for this clonotype. The chain carries TRBV11-2 and TRBJ2-3; 13 bases map to TRBD2. CDR1 is SGHAT and CDR2 is FQNNGV in the germline V gene. Unmatched junction bases numbered 8, after V lost 4 bases and J lost 4 bases. The CDR3 extends over 17 amino acids. The CDR3 region has the DNA TGTGCCAGCAGCTCGAACGGACTAGCGGGAGCTGCAGATACGCAGTATTTT. Translation gives CASSSNGLAGAADTQYF.

The genes are TRBV6-6 and TRBJ2-5; no definite D call. Germline V gives CDR1 MNHNY, CDR2 SVGAGI (reference sequence). This CDR3 spans 16 amino acids. V was cut by 0 bases and J by 1 base, with 12 bases left in between. In DNA form, the CDR3 reads TGTGCCAGCAGTTACTCGGCCAGGAATCCCCAAGAGACCCAGTACTTC. Translation: CASSYSARNPQETQYF.

This sequence joins TRBV27 and TRBJ1-6; 8 nucleotides align to TRBD1. V dropped 3 bases and J dropped 2; count of bases not matched to a gene: 9. The CDR3 runs to 18 residues. CDR1 MNHEY and CDR2 SMNVEV come from the germline V gene (reference sequence). The chain's CDR3 is CASSFRQGLVAYNSPLHF. The CDR3 nucleotides are TGTGCCAGCAGTTTCAGACAGGGGTTAGTCGCCTATAATTCACCCCTCCACTTT.

This clonotype was found many times. The chain uses TRBV7-9 and TRBJ2-7; D ambiguous. Trimming shortened V by 5 bases and J by 3 bases, and 8 bases separated the two germline ends. Per the germline V gene, CDR1 is SEHNR and CDR2 is FQNEAQ (reference sequence). This CDR3 has 12 residues. The CDR3 reads CASSPSHYEQYF. The CDR3 nucleotides are TGTGCCAGCAGCCCAAGTCACTACGAGCAGTACTTC.

This clonotype was counted many times. The chain links TRBV14 to TRBJ1-1, with D unresolved. The germline CDR1 and CDR2 sequences are SGHDN and FVKESK. This CDR3 is built from 14 residues. The V end was cut by 0 bases, the J end by 6 bases, with 11 bases between. The CDR3 DNA reads as TGTGCCAGCAGCCAAGAACTGCGGGCTCCTGAAGCTTTCTTT. Its protein is CASSQELRAPEAFF.

V usage is TRBV4-1 and J usage is TRBJ1-1, with TRBD1 as a possible D gene (6 bases). The CDR3 length is 16 residues. Germline CDR1 is MGHRA and CDR2 is YSYEKL. V shed 4 bases and J shed 1 base, with 16 bases lying between them. The CDR3 region has the DNA TGCGCCAGCAGCCCACTTTGGACAGCAACGAACACTGAAGCTTTCTTT. It translates to CASSPLWTATNTEAFF.

This clonotype was seen repeatedly, ten times or more. The rearrangement joins TRBV28 to TRBJ1-5, with no clear D. The CDR3 is 14 residues long. V was clipped by 6 bases and J by 4 bases, with 13 bases between them. CDR1 is MDHEN and CDR2 is SYDVKM in the germline V gene. CDR3 DNA sequence: TGTGCCAGCAGAACGACCGGGAGTAATCAGCCCCAGCATTTT. Translation: CASRTTGSNQPQHF.

This clonotype was seen repeatedly, ten times or more. The chain links TRBV10-3 to TRBJ1-2, with 7 bases matching TRBD1. Per the germline V gene, CDR1 is ENHRY and CDR2 is SYGVKD. This CDR3 is 13 amino acids long. J gave up 8 bases and V 3 bases, and 6 bases lay outside the gene matches. The CDR3 region has the DNA TGTGCCATCAGTGAATACGACAGGGACGGCTACACCTTC. It translates to CAISEYDRDGYTF.